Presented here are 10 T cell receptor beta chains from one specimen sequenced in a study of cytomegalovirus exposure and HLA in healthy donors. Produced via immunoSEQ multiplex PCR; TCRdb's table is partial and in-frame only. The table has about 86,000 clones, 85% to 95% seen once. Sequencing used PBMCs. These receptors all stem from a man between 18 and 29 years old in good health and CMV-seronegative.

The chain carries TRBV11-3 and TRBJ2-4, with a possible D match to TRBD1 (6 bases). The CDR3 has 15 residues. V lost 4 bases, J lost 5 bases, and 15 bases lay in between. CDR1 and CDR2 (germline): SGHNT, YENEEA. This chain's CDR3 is CASSSGQSPQNIQYF. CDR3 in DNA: TGTGCCAGCAGCTCAGGACAGTCCCCACAAAACATTCAGTACTTC.

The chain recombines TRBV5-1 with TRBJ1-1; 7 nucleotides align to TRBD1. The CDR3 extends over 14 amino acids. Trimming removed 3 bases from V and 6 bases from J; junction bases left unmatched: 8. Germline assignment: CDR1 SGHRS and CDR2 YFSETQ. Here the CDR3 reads CASSWSNRGSEAFF. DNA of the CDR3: TGCGCCAGCAGCTGGTCGAACAGGGGATCTGAAGCTTTCTTT.

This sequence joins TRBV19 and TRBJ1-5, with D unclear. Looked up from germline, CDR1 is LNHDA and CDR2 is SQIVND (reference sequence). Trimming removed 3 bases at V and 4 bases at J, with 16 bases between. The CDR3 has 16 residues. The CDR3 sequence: CASSMLIGTENQPQHF. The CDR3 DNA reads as TGTGCCAGTAGTATGTTGATCGGTACAGAAAATCAGCCCCAGCATTTT. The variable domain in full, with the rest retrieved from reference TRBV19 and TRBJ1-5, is DGGITQSPKYLFRKEGQNVTLSCEQNLNHDAMYWYRQDPGQGLRLIYYSQIVNDFQKGDIAEGYSVSREKKESFPLTVTSAQKNPTAFYLCASSMLIGTENQPQHFGDGTRLSIL.

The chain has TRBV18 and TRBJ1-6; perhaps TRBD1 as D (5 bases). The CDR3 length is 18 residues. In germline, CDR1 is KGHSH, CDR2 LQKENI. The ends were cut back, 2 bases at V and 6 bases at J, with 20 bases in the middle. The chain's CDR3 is CASSPWGEGRIPNSPLHF. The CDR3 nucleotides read TGTGCCAGCTCACCATGGGGGGAAGGACGGATCCCTAATTCACCCCTCCACTTT.

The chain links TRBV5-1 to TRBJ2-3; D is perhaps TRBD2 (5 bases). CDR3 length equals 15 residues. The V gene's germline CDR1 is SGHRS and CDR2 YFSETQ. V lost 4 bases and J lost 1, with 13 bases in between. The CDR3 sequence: CASSALERGTDTQYF. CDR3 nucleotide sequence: TGCGCCAGCAGCGCCCTCGAGAGGGGCACAGATACGCAGTATTTT. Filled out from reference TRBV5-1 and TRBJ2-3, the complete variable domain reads KAGVTQTPRYLIKTRGQQVTLSCSPISGHRSVSWYQQTPGQGLQFLFEYFSETQRNKGNFPGRFSGRQFSNSRSEMNVSTLELGDSALYLCASSALERGTDTQYFGPGTRLTVL.

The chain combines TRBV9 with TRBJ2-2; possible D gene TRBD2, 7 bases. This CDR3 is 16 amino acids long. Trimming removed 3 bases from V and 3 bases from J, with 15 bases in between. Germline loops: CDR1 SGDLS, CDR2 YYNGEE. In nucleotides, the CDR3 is TGTGCCAGCAGCGCATGGGGGGCGGGAGACACCGGGGAGCTGTTTTTT. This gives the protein CASSAWGAGDTGELFF.

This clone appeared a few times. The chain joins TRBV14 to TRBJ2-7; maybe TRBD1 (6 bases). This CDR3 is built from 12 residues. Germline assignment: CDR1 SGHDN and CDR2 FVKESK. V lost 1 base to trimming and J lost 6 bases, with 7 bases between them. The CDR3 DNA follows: TGTGCCAGCAGCCAAGTCAGGGGCGAGCAGTACTTC. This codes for CASSQVRGEQYF. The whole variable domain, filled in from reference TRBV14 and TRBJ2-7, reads EAGVTQFPSHSVIEKGQTVTLRCDPISGHDNLYWYRRVMGKEIKFLLHFVKESKQDESGMPNNRFLAERTGGTYSTLKVQPAELEDSGVYFCASSQVRGEQYFGPGTRLTVT.

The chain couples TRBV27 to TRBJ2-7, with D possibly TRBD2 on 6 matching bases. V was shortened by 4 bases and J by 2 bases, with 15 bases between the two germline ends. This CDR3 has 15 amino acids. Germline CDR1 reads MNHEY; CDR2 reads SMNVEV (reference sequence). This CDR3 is CASSSSVPGTYEQYF. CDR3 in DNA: TGTGCCAGCAGTTCTAGCGTTCCCGGCACCTACGAGCAGTACTTC.

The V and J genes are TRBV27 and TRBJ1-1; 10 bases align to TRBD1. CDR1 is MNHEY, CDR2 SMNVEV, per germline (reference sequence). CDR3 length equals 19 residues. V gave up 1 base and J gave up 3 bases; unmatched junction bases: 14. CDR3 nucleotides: TGTGCCAGCAGTTTATTCGTTCTCCGGGACAGGGGATCGGACACTGAAGCTTTCTTT. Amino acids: CASSLFVLRDRGSDTEAFF.

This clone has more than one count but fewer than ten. CDR3 protein: CAISESGQGGQPQHF. CDR3 nucleotides: TGTGCCATCAGTGAGTCGGGACAGGGTGGACAGCCCCAGCATTTT. This chain connects TRBV10-3 to TRBJ1-5, with 9 nucleotides matching TRBD1. The CDR3 runs 15 residues. J lost 7 bases, V lost 0 bases, and 4 bases had no gene match. From germline, CDR1 is ENHRY and CDR2 SYGVKD.